Below, 5 T cell receptor beta chains from the same sample are listed, as sequenced in a study of blood T cells in healthy people across ages. A J-beta primer mix and a sample-barcoded 5' primer were used in a second PCR of about 7 to 12 cycles. TCRdb passed the 5' RACE reads through MiXCR, listing each CDR3 protein once. The sample shows about 640,000 distinct CDR3 sequences, about 30% of them seen only once. Sequencing input: blood. All receptors derive from a woman older than 75 in good health.

This clonotype was picked up a small number of times. The chain has TRBV5-1 and TRBJ2-1; D is perhaps TRBD1 or TRBD2 (6 bases each). The J call is in doubt because the DNA end fits TRBJ2-7 better. Germline V lookup: CDR1 SGHRS, CDR2 YFSETQ. The CDR3 spans 16 residues. In DNA form, the CDR3 reads TGCGCCAGCAGCAAAGGGGGGAAGAGCTCCTACAATGAGCAGTACTTC. Protein product: CASSKGGKSSYNEQYF.

The chain recombines TRBV5-1 with TRBJ1-4; D is unresolved. The CDR3 totals 16 residues. Germline CDR1 and CDR2: SGHRS and YFSETQ. Trimming stripped 4 bases from V and 6 bases from J, with 19 bases between. The DNA for the CDR3 is TGCGCCAGCAGCCCTAAAGTGGGAGAGGTTTATGAAAAACTGTTTTTT. This gives the protein CASSPKVGEVYEKLFF.

This clonotype came up many times. The chain links TRBV20-1 to TRBJ2-1; D call uncertain. Trimming shortened V by 1 base and J by 10 bases, and 8 bases separated the two germline ends. The CDR3 is 11 residues long. The V gene's germline CDR1 is DFQATT and CDR2 SNEGSKA (reference sequence). The CDR3 loop is CSARVLGEQFF. In DNA, the CDR3 is TGCAGTGCTAGAGTGTTAGGGGAGCAGTTCTTC.

In this sample, this clonotype turned up many times. This chain connects TRBV20-1 to TRBJ2-7, with TRBD1 identical over 8 bases. Germline CDR1 reads DFQATT; CDR2 reads SNEGSKA (reference sequence). The CDR3 totals 15 residues. J was trimmed by 6 bases and V by 2 bases; bases with no gene match: 12. The CDR3 DNA reads as TGCAGTGCTAGATCCCCTCTAGGACAGGGTCTCGAGCAGTACTTC. Residues: CSARSPLGQGLEQYF.

V gene TRBV12-3 or TRBV12-4 combines with J gene TRBJ2-7, with no clear D. This CDR3 is 11 amino acids long. Trimming removed 4 bases from V and 6 bases from J, with 7 bases in between. The CDR3 DNA is TGTGCCAGCAGTTCATTCTGCGAGCAGTACTTC. Its translation is CASSSFCEQYF.